This T cell receptor beta chain was profiled in a study of blood T cells in healthy people across ages. This clonotype has only one observation. Antigen: not known. The CDR3 runs to 15 residues. Study-level findings and limits: Researchers deemed the diversity estimates from one million T cells underestimates.

For the second PCR, which ran for 7 to 11 cycles, a sample-barcoded 5' primer and a J-beta primer mix were used. TCRdb recomputed calls from the 5' RACE reads with MiXCR, one row per CDR3 protein. The data hold about 640,000 distinct CDR3 sequences, with roughly 58% observed a single time. The sample comprised blood. The clonotype comes from a man in his 60s in good health. V usage is TRBV12-3 or TRBV12-4 and J usage is TRBJ2-5, with 11 bases lining up with TRBD2. The J call may be in error: the DNA end matches TRBJ2-7 better. CDR3 DNA sequence: TGTGCCAGCAGTTTCCTTAGCGGGGGGGCCCGCGAGCAGTACTTC. It specifies CASSFLSGGAREQYF.